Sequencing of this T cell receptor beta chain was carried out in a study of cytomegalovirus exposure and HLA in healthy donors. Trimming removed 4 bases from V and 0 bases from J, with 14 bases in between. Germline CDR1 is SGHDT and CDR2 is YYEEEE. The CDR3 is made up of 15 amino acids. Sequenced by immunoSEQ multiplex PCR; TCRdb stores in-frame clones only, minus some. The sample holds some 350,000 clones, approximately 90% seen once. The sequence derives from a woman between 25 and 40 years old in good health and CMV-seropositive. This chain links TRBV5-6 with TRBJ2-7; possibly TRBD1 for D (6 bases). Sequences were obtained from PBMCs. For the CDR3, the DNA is TGTGCCAGCAGCCTTCCCGGGACATCCTCCTACGAGCAGTACTTC. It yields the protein CASSLPGTSSYEQYF.